These T cell receptor beta chains were read from a single sample in a study of beta chain features in type 1 diabetes. The data were produced by immunoSEQ multiplex PCR, yet TCRdb's version contains in-frame clones alone and is incomplete. The sample lists a few hundred thousand clones; about 20% were seen once. The sequenced material came from naive CD4+ T cells from blood. These receptors came from a woman between 18 and 29 years old in good health. CDR3s include the opening cysteine and the closing phenylalanine or tryptophan. A D gene is named only where the DNA matches it firmly. Clone size appears in some rows only: once, few, many, or a class for an expanded clone.

v_gene	abundance	j_gene	d_gene	CDR3aa	CDR3nt
TRBV14	.	TRBJ2-1	TRBD2	CASSHTGTSGRGEQFF	TGTGCCAGCAGCCACACCGGGACTAGCGGGAGAGGTGAGCAGTTCTTC
TRBV4-2	.	TRBJ2-7	TRBD2	CASSQDGAGADQYF	TGTGCCAGCAGCCAAGATGGGGCGGGAGCGGATCAGTACTTC
TRBV29-1	.	TRBJ2-3	TRBD1	CSVGTGGSRIDTQYF	TGCAGCGTGGGGACAGGGGGCTCGAGGATAGATACGCAGTATTTT
TRBV4-1	.	TRBJ2-3	.	CATRPSEQGTDTQYF	TGCGCCACCCGCCCCTCGGAACAGGGTACAGATACGCAGTATTTT
TRBV4-2	few	TRBJ1-1	.	CASSQVQPSTEAFF	TGTGCCAGCAGCCAAGTCCAACCGAGCACTGAAGCTTTCTTT
TRBV30	.	TRBJ2-5	TRBD1	CAWNRGTTGETQYF	TGTGCCTGGAATAGAGGGACGACAGGGGAGACCCAGTACTTC
TRBV29-1	few	TRBJ1-2	.	CSVLAGAPNYGYTF	TGCAGCGTCTTAGCGGGGGCCCCGAACTATGGCTACACCTTC
TRBV11-2	once	TRBJ2-2	.	CASSYLQGAGELFF	TGTGCCAGCAGCTACTTACAAGGGGCCGGGGAGCTGTTTTTT
TRBV29-1	.	TRBJ2-3	TRBD1	CSVDGTDTDTQYF	TGCAGCGTTGATGGGACAGACACAGATACGCAGTATTTT
TRBV2	.	TRBJ2-3	.	CASSNLARGPDTQYF	TGTGCCAGCAGTAACCTAGCGCGGGGCCCAGATACGCAGTATTTT
TRBV5-1	few	TRBJ2-1	TRBD2	CASSSDLGGRNEQFF	TGCGCCAGCAGTTCTGACCTGGGCGGGAGGAATGAGCAGTTCTTC
TRBV7-2	.	TRBJ2-1	.	CASSSSMGGAASEQFF	TGTGCCAGCAGCTCCTCCATGGGGGGGGCGGCGAGCGAGCAGTTCTTC
TRBV7-2	few	TRBJ2-3	.	CASSSRKAGTDTQYF	TGTGCCAGCAGCTCACGGAAAGCGGGCACAGATACGCAGTATTTT
TRBV4-1	.	TRBJ1-1	.	CASRALTRNTEAFF	TGCGCCAGCAGGGCTTTGACTAGGAACACTGAAGCTTTCTTT
TRBV4-1	.	TRBJ2-2	.	CASSHPLHRDVLFF	TGCGCCAGCAGCCACCCTCTGCACCGGGATGTGCTGTTTTTT
TRBV5-1	.	TRBJ2-1	TRBD2	CASSLLAGVDNEQFF	TGCGCCAGCAGCTTACTAGCGGGAGTTGACAATGAGCAGTTCTTC
TRBV5-4	.	TRBJ2-5	.	CASETGGGQETQYF	TGTGCCAGCGAAACGGGGGGCGGCCAAGAGACCCAGTACTTC
TRBV14	.	TRBJ2-7	.	CASSQGGFSSPLF	TGTGCCAGCAGCCAAGGAGGGTTCAGTAGTCCCCTTTTC
TRBV10-3	.	TRBJ2-7	TRBD1	CAIRSGQGSHEQYF	TGTGCCATCAGGTCAGGACAGGGGAGCCACGAGCAGTACTTC
TRBV5-1	.	TRBJ2-7	TRBD1	CASSLPGTGESSYEQYF	TGCGCCAGCAGCTTACCCGGGACAGGGGAGAGCTCCTACGAGCAGTACTTC
TRBV5-1	few	TRBJ1-2	TRBD1	CASSLGTGTNYGYTF	TGCGCCAGCAGCTTGGGGACAGGGACCAACTATGGCTACACCTTC
TRBV7-2	.	TRBJ2-5	.	CASSRGAQETQYF	TGTGCCAGCAGCCGCGGAGCTCAAGAGACCCAGTACTTC
TRBV14	.	TRBJ2-2	TRBD2	CASSQDLPGSGRIWELFF	TGTGCCAGCAGCCAAGATCTCCCGGGTAGCGGGAGGATTTGGGAGCTGTTTTTT
TRBV7-3	few	TRBJ1-2	TRBD1	CASSLTGGTVYGYTF	TGTGCCAGCAGCTTAACGGGCGGGACAGTTTATGGCTACACCTTC
TRBV7-9	.	TRBJ2-7	TRBD1	CASSWTGTYEQYF	TGTGCCAGCAGCTGGACAGGGACCTACGAGCAGTACTTC
TRBV7-2	.	TRBJ2-7	.	CASSLGPHSYEQYF	TGTGCCAGCAGCTTAGGGCCGCACTCCTACGAGCAGTACTTC
TRBV5-4	.	TRBJ2-5	.	CASSSRVVGETQYF	TGTGCCAGCAGCTCCAGGGTTGTGGGAGAGACCCAGTACTTC
TRBV9	.	TRBJ2-5	.	CASSPGLKEETQYF	TGTGCCAGCAGCCCGGGACTCAAGGAAGAGACCCAGTACTTC
TRBV6-1	.	TRBJ2-2	.	CASSEGRAGSITGELFF	TGTGCCAGCAGTGAAGGACGAGCGGGTTCTATCACCGGGGAGCTGTTTTTT
TRBV19	few	TRBJ1-1	.	CASSVGLGSTEAFF	TGTGCCAGTAGTGTGGGACTCGGCAGCACTGAAGCTTTCTTT
TRBV9	.	TRBJ2-5	.	CASSVANGQETQYF	TGTGCCAGCAGCGTAGCTAACGGTCAAGAGACCCAGTACTTC
TRBV21-1	.	TRBJ2-7	.	CASRKSRFTYEQYF	TGTGCCAGCAGAAAAAGCAGGTTTACCTACGAGCAGTACTTC
TRBV5-8	.	TRBJ1-5	TRBD1	CASSLRGYSNQPQHF	TGTGCCAGCAGCCTCAGGGGGTATAGCAATCAGCCCCAGCATTTT
TRBV29-1	few	TRBJ2-7	TRBD1	CSVDGTGGNEQYF	TGCAGCGTCGACGGGACAGGGGGCAACGAGCAGTACTTC
TRBV19	.	TRBJ2-3	.	CASRTSGSPTDTQYF	TGTGCCAGTAGGACGTCGGGTTCCCCCACAGATACGCAGTATTTT
TRBV18	.	TRBJ1-5	.	CASSSDRVYQPQHF	TGTGCCAGCTCATCGGACAGAGTTTATCAGCCCCAGCATTTT
TRBV29-1	.	TRBJ1-1	.	CSVVGGAGTEAFF	TGCAGCGTTGTAGGCGGGGCGGGCACTGAAGCTTTCTTT
TRBV5-1	.	TRBJ2-7	TRBD2	CASRRLAGHEQYF	TGCGCCAGCAGAAGACTAGCGGGCCACGAGCAGTACTTC
TRBV7-6	few	TRBJ2-3	TRBD2	CASSRLAGSDTQYF	TGTGCCAGCAGCAGACTAGCGGGGTCAGATACGCAGTATTTT
TRBV19	.	TRBJ1-5	.	CASSTRGSQPQHF	TGTGCCAGTAGTACCAGGGGAAGTCAGCCCCAGCATTTT
TRBV29-1	few	TRBJ1-1	.	CSASLVDSEAFF	TGCAGCGCTTCCCTCGTTGACAGTGAAGCTTTCTTT
TRBV30	.	TRBJ1-3	.	CAWSGGGNSGNTIYF	TGTGCCTGGAGTGGAGGGGGTAACTCTGGAAACACCATATATTTT
TRBV29-1	many	TRBJ2-7	TRBD2	CSVESLAGAEQYF	TGCAGCGTGGAGAGTCTAGCGGGAGCCGAGCAGTACTTC
TRBV9	few	TRBJ2-5	.	CASSVAQGRETQYF	TGTGCCAGCAGCGTAGCCCAGGGTAGGGAGACCCAGTACTTC
TRBV7-9	.	TRBJ1-6	.	CASSFPGVGSPLHF	TGTGCCAGCAGCTTTCCAGGGGTAGGCTCACCCCTCCACTTT
TRBV10-2	few	TRBJ1-1	.	CASRTNTEAFF	TGCGCCAGCAGAACTAACACTGAAGCTTTCTTT
TRBV18	.	TRBJ2-3	.	CASSPTESTDTQYF	TGTGCCAGCTCCCCGACAGAGAGCACAGATACGCAGTATTTT
TRBV30	.	TRBJ1-5	.	CAWSNWAENQPQHF	TGTGCCTGGAGTAACTGGGCCGAAAATCAGCCCCAGCATTTT
TRBV13	few	TRBJ1-3	TRBD1	CASTEAYDPGGPGNTIYF	TGTGCCAGCACCGAAGCTTACGACCCAGGGGGGCCTGGAAACACCATATATTTT
TRBV7-2	few	TRBJ1-6	TRBD1	CASSSDRGLNSPLHF	TGTGCCAGCAGCTCGGACAGGGGGCTAAATTCACCCCTCCACTTT
TRBV6-5	.	TRBJ2-7	.	CASSYAYGVSYEQYF	TGTGCCAGCAGTTACGCCTACGGGGTCTCCTACGAGCAGTACTTC
TRBV5-1	.	TRBJ2-3	.	CASSLDSLRTDTQYF	TGCGCCAGCAGCTTAGACAGCCTTAGGACAGATACGCAGTATTTT
TRBV5-1	once	TRBJ2-3	.	CASSPAGPPGDTQYF	TGCGCCAGCAGCCCCGCCGGGCCCCCAGGGGATACGCAGTATTTT